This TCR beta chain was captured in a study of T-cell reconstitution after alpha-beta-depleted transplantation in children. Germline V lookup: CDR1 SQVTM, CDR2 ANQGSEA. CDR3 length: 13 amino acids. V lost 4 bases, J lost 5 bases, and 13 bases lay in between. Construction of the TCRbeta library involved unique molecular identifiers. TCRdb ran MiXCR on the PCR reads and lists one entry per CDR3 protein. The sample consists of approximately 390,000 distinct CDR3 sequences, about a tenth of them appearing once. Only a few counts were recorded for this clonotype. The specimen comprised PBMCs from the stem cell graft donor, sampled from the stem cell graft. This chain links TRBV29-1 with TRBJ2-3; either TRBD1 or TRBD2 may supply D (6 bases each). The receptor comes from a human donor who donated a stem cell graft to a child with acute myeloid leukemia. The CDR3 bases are TGCAGCGTTGTGGGCAGGGGAGGAGATACGCAGTATTTT. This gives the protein CSVVGRGGDTQYF.